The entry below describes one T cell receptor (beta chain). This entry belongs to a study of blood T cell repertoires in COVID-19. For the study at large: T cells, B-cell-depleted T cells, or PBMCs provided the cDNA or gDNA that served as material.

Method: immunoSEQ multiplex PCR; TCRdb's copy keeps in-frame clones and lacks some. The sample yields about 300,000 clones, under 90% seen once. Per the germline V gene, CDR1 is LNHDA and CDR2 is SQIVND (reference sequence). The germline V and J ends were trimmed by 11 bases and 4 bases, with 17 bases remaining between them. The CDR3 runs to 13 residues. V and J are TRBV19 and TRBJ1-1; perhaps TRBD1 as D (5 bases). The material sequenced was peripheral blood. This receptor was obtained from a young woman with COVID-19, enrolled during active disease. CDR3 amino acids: CAGGSRRGTEAFF. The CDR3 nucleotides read TGTGCCGGGGGGTCCCGGAGGGGCACTGAAGCTTTCTTT.